The sequence of this TCR beta chain was determined in a study of identifying expanded T cells in peripheral blood. The repertoire was sequenced with immunoSEQ multiplex PCR; TCRdb's copy has only in-frame clones and lacks some. The data hold over 100,000 clones, with about nine tenths observed a single time. Healthy donors had no documented immune events, such as infections, while sampled. Findings and caveats of the study: Over two and four weeks, about 15 and 19 clones changed, versus roughly 1.1 between replicates. Across healthy donors, higher total template counts meant significantly greater roughly 2-week count variance.

This CDR3 region has 12 residues. Germline V gene lookup returns CDR1 SEHNR and CDR2 FQNEAQ (reference sequence). V was cut by 5 bases and J by 1 base, with 6 bases left in between. The sample holds one count of this clone. No antigen is known for it. In the same sample, other DNA sequences code for this CDR3. The source is a person aged 18 to 75 in good health. The sample was blood. The chain couples TRBV7-9 to TRBJ2-7; no clear D gene. DNA for the CDR3: TGTGCCAGCAGCCTGACTTCCTACGAGCAGTACTTC. This gives the protein CASSLTSYEQYF.